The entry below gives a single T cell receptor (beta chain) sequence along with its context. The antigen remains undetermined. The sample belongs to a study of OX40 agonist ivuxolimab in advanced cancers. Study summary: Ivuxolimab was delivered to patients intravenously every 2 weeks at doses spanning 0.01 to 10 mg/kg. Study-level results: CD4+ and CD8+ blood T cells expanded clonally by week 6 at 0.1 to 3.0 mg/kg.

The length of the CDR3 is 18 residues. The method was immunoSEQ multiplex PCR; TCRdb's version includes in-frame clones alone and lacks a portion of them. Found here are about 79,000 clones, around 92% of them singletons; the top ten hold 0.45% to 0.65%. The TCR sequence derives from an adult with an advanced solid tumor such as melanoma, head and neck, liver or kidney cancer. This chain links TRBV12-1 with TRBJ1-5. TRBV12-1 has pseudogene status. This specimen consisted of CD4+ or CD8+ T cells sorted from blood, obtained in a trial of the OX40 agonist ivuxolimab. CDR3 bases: TGTGCCAGCAGCTTTGTGGGCCTACGGACCCTCAAAGGTCAGCCCCAGCATTTT. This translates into CASSFVGLRTLKGQPQHF.